This passage covers 10 T cell receptor beta chains from one sample sequenced in a study of cytomegalovirus exposure and HLA in healthy donors (dated by TCRdb to the late 2010s). Preparation of the library involved the immunoSEQ multiplex PCR assay. For the multiplex PCR, a mixture combining 60 forward primers for TCR Vbeta segments and 13 reverse primers for TCR Jbeta segments was used. In TCRdb, the immuneACCESS table is reduced to in-frame sequences with V and J assigned. These tables do not hold every clone; where another copy was compared, an unresolved V gene accounts for under half, and the others remain unexplained. Recorded for this sample are 130,000 to 150,000 clones; roughly 80% of them occurred a single time. In total, the top ten clones hold approximately 4.1% of the sample. Source material: PBMCs. The source of these receptors is a man aged 40-49 years in good health and CMV-seronegative.

The V gene is TRBV19, the J gene TRBJ1-2; 10 bases map to TRBD1. The CDR3 consists of 14 residues. CDR1 is LNHDA and CDR2 is SQIVND in the germline V gene (reference sequence). The V gene end was trimmed by 6 bases and the J gene end by 8 bases; junction bases not matched to a gene: 9. This CDR3 reads CASSWDRGVMGYTF. As DNA, the CDR3 is TGTGCCAGTAGCTGGGACAGGGGTGTGATGGGCTACACCTTC.

This chain connects TRBV28 to TRBJ2-7; the match to TRBD2 covers 7 bases. Trimming at V came to 5 bases and at J to 5 bases, leaving 6 bases not matched to a gene. CDR1 is MDHEN and CDR2 is SYDVKM in the germline V gene. This CDR3 is built from 13 residues. The CDR3 DNA follows: TGTGCCAGCAGTCGAGCGGGGCGCGACGAGCAGTACTTC. Translation gives CASSRAGRDEQYF.

The V and J genes are TRBV10-3 and TRBJ1-1; D is ambiguous. CDR1 and CDR2 (germline): ENHRY, SYGVKD. Between the trimmed V and J ends, which lost 4 bases and 7 bases, there was a span of 10 bases. The CDR3 has 12 amino acids. CDR3 region: CAISVSRDEAFF. The CDR3 nucleotides read TGTGCCATCAGTGTTTCACGGGATGAAGCTTTCTTT.

The chain joins TRBV9 to TRBJ2-7, with D possibly matching TRBD1 (6 bases). Germline lookup yields CDR1 SGDLS and CDR2 YYNGEE. The CDR3 extends over 15 amino acids. Trimming removed 4 bases from V and 7 bases from J, with 21 bases in between. The DNA of the CDR3 is TGTGCCAGCAGCTTAAGGACAGAACCCCATGGGGAGCAGTACTTC. Translation gives CASSLRTEPHGEQYF.

This chain links TRBV4-1 with TRBJ2-5; 7 nucleotides agree with TRBD1. With 4 bases clipped from V and 1 base from J, the junction kept 12 bases outside the gene matches. Germline V gives CDR1 MGHRA, CDR2 YSYEKL. The CDR3 contains 17 residues. The CDR3 sequence is CASSLEWQGVFQETQYF. The CDR3 region has the DNA TGCGCCAGCAGCCTGGAGTGGCAGGGGGTATTCCAAGAGACCCAGTACTTC.

This sequence joins TRBV4-1 and TRBJ1-5; D might be TRBD1 (6 bases). In germline, CDR1 is MGHRA, CDR2 YSYEKL. With 4 bases removed from V and 6 bases from J, the gap between germline ends came to 16 bases. The CDR3 is made up of 15 amino acids. The DNA of the CDR3 is TGCGCCAGCAGCCTCCGAGCGGGGGCAGGTCAGCCCCAGCATTTT. Encoded protein: CASSLRAGAGQPQHF.

Here the CDR3 reads CASSSTVAAGDNEQFF. Here the CDR3 DNA reads TGTGCCAGCAGCTCCACAGTCGCGGCGGGGGACAATGAGCAGTTCTTC. The chain couples TRBV7-3 to TRBJ2-1, with 7 bases lining up with TRBD2. The CDR3 extends over 16 amino acids. The V gene's germline CDR1 is SGHTA and CDR2 FQGTGA. Trimming cost V 4 bases and J 5 bases; bases outside gene matches: 11. The variable domain in full, completed from reference TRBV7-3 and TRBJ2-1, reads GAGVSQTPSNKVTEKGKYVELRCDPISGHTALYWYRQSLGQGPEFLIYFQGTGAADDSGLPNDRFFAVRPEGSVSTLKIQRTERGDSAVYLCASSSTVAAGDNEQFFGPGTRLTVL.

J is TRBJ2-5 and V is TRBV2, with TRBD1 matching over 7 bases. V lost 7 bases, J lost 9 bases, and 11 bases stayed unmatched. Germline-derived CDR1 and CDR2 are SNHLY and FYNNEI. The CDR3 loop spans 13 amino acids. CDR3 in amino acids: CASNGDSPKAQYF. The DNA for the CDR3 is TGTGCCAGCAACGGGGACAGCCCCAAGGCCCAGTACTTC.

This rearrangement joins TRBV18 to TRBJ1-1, with D possibly TRBD1 on 6 matching bases. This CDR3 has 14 amino acids. The V end was cut by 6 bases, the J end by 4 bases, with 15 bases between. Germline V gene sequence: CDR1 KGHSH, CDR2 LQKENI. The CDR3 DNA follows: TGTGCCAGCTCCGTACAGGGATGGGGCACTGAAGCTTTCTTT. It translates to CASSVQGWGTEAFF.

The CDR3 protein is CASSPGQGSPGELFF. The CDR3 bases are TGCGCCAGCAGCCCGGGACAGGGATCTCCCGGGGAGCTGTTTTTT. V gene TRBV5-1 combines with J gene TRBJ2-2; 9 nucleotides match TRBD1. V gave up 4 bases and J gave up 6 bases; unmatched junction bases: 7. Per germline, CDR1 SGHRS and CDR2 YFSETQ. CDR3 size: 15 residues.